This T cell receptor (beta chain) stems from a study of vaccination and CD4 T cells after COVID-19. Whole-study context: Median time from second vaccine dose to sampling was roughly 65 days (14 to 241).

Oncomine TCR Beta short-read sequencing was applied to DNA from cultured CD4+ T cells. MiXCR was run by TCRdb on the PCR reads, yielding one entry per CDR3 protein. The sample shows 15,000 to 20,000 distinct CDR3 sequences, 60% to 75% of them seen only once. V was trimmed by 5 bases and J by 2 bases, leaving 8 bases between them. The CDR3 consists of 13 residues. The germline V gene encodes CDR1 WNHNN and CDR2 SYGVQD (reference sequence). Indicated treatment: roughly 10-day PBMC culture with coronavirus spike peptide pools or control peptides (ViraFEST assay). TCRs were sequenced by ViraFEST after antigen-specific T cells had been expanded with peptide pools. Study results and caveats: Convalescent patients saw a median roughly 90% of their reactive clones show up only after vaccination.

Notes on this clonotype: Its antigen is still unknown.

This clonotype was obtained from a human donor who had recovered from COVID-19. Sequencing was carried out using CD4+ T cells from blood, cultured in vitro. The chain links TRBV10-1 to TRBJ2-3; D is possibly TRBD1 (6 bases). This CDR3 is CASSWDITDTQYF. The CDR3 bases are TGCGCCAGCAGTTGGGACATCACAGATACGCAGTATTTT.